The subject of this entry is one TCR beta chain. How the authors handled the data: Estimation of nucleated cell counts relied on the amplification of reference gene primers. The method was immunoSEQ multiplex PCR; TCRdb's version includes in-frame clones alone and lacks a portion of them. Clone size and the V and J calls come from that table; the DNA yielded D and trimming. The data contain about 250,000 clones, over 80% of them singletons. The V segment lost 5 bases and the J segment 6 bases; nucleotides outside the gene matches: 12. There are 17 residues in the CDR3. Germline V CDR1 and CDR2: SGHTA, FQGNSA. This specimen comes from a study of blood T cell repertoires in COVID-19. Turning to the study itself: There were acute and convalescent COVID-19 samples, and they came from the United States, Italy and Spain. In each case, the material was cDNA or gDNA derived from T cells, B-cell-depleted T cells, or PBMCs.

The chain recombines TRBV7-2 with TRBJ2-1; TRBD2 agrees at 11 bases. Material: peripheral blood. This clonotype was obtained from a woman aged 40 to 49 who had recovered from COVID-19. The CDR3 protein is CASSHGGSGGAGNEQFF. CDR3 DNA: TGTGCCAGCAGCCACGGGGGTAGCGGGGGGGCGGGCAATGAGCAGTTCTTC. The full variable domain, in which reference TRBV7-2 and TRBJ2-1 provide the parts outside the CDR3, is GAGVSQSPSNKVTEKGKDVELRCDPISGHTALYWYRQSLGQGLEFLIYFQGNSAPDKSGLPSDRFSAERTGGSVSTLTIQRTQQEDSAVYLCASSHGGSGGAGNEQFFGPGTRLTVL.